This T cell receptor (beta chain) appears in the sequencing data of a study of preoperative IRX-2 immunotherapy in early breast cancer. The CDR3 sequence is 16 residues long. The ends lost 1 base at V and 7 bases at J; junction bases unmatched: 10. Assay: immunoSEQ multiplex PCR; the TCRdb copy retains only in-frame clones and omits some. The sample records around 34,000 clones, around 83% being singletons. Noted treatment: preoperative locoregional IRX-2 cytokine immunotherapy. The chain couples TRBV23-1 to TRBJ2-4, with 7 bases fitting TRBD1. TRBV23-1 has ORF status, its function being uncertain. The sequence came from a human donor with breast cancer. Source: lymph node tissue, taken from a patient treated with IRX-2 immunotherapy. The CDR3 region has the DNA TGCGCCAGCAGTCAATTTCCTTTAGGGGGCAGGAACATTCAGTACTTC. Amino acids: CASSQFPLGGRNIQYF.